This T cell receptor (beta chain) was retrieved from a study of regulatory T cells in long-lasting Graves disease. On this clonotype: The antigen is not known.

Findings and limits, study-wide: The researchers studied only peripheral blood, not thyroid tissue. Persistent Graves' patients had lower TCR diversity than newly diagnosed ones. Persistent patients shared more public clonotypes (about 3,000) than newly diagnosed patients (approximately 1,000).

Time point indicated: persistent/refractory GD, antithyroid drugs over 5 years with positive TRAb. PBMCs provided the RNA from which the TCR library was made. A roughly 8.7-milliliter sample of peripheral blood was drawn into EDTA tubes. From germline, CDR1 is LGHDT and CDR2 YNNKEL (reference sequence). V was pared by 2 bases and J by 4 bases, with 6 bases between. This CDR3 spans 12 amino acids. Arm-PCR of CDR3 regions and iRepertoire HTBI primers were the basis on which TCR beta libraries were built. Via MiXCR, TCRdb re-called the multiplex PCR reads, giving one row per CDR3 protein. The sample lists 700,000 or so distinct CDR3 sequences; about 30% were seen once.

The origin of this receptor is a female donor with Graves disease. Sequenced here: peripheral blood mononuclear cells (PBMCs), sampled when the disease was refractory, from a patient treated with antithyroid drugs. This rearrangement joins TRBV3-1 to TRBJ2-7; D call uncertain. The CDR3 loop reads CASSQRRYEQYF. In nucleotides, the CDR3 is TGTGCCAGCAGCCAACGGAGATACGAGCAGTACTTC.